One TCR beta chain is described in this entry. What it binds is unknown. The source of the sample is a study of shared clonotypes between healthy human individuals. Study-level findings and limits: Estimated richness values were generally larger in naive subsets than in memory subsets.

The CDR3 loop spans 16 amino acids. CDR1 is MNHEY, CDR2 SVGAGI, per germline. V gave up 0 bases and J gave up 3 bases, with 15 bases separating them. TCRdb's copy holds only in-frame clones and misses some; the assay was immunoSEQ multiplex PCR. The table shows about 2.5 million clones, with just under 95% occurring only once. A split of CD4+ cells into CD45RA+ naive and CD45RA-negative memory subsets was performed. V is TRBV6-5 and J is TRBJ2-7; perhaps TRBD1 as D (6 bases). This receptor was obtained from a man younger than 30 in good health. Some clones in this sample may be carry-over from other donors' samples. Sequenced input: naive CD4+ T cells from PBMCs. Subset meaning: CD45RA+ positively selected. The chain's CDR3 is CASSYSGADGFYEQYF. The CDR3 DNA reads TGTGCCAGCAGTTACTCGGGGGCGGACGGATTCTACGAGCAGTACTTC.